This passage covers 27 T cell receptor beta chains from one sample sequenced in a study of blood T cell repertoires in COVID-19. Sequencing was performed with immunoSEQ multiplex PCR; in TCRdb, only in-frame clones are kept and a portion is missing. The sample carries 190,000 or so clones, around 85% recorded once. The sample consisted of peripheral blood. These receptors all stem from a man in his forties or fifties who had recovered from COVID-19.

This clone was detected only once. This chain connects TRBV29-1 to TRBJ1-2, with 7 bases identical to TRBD1. Trimming at V came to 3 bases and at J to 8 bases, leaving 15 bases not matched to a gene. This CDR3 has 15 residues. Germline CDR1 and CDR2: SQVTM and ANQGSEA. In nucleotides, the CDR3 is TGCAGCGTTGACCCGGAGACAGGGCGGGTAGGGGGCTACACCTTC. Amino acids: CSVDPETGRVGGYTF.

The chain combines TRBV10-3 with TRBJ2-2; the D gene is possibly TRBD2 (5 bases). V shed 0 bases and J shed 0 bases, with 8 bases lying between them. From germline, CDR1 is ENHRY and CDR2 SYGVKD. The CDR3 consists of 16 residues. CDR3 sequence reads: CAISESKDSNTGELFF. DNA for the CDR3: TGTGCCATCAGTGAGTCGAAGGACTCGAACACCGGGGAGCTGTTTTTT.

The genes are TRBV7-9 and TRBJ2-7, with D possibly being TRBD2 (6 bases). The germline CDR1 and CDR2 sequences are SEHNR and FQNEAQ (reference sequence). The CDR3 is made up of 12 amino acids. V lost 6 bases and J 3 bases, leaving 9 bases between the germline ends. The CDR3 is CASSQGGYEQYF. The CDR3 nucleotides read TGTGCCAGCAGTCAGGGAGGCTACGAGCAGTACTTC.

The rearrangement links TRBV30 to TRBJ2-5, with 10 nucleotides matching TRBD2. This CDR3 is 17 amino acids long. Losses at the gene ends were 1 base for V and 0 bases for J; bases not matched to a gene: 8. CDR1 and CDR2 (germline): GTSNPN, SVGIG (reference sequence). The CDR3 loop is CAWSAGLAEPYQETQYF. For the CDR3, the DNA is TGTGCCTGGAGTGCCGGACTAGCGGAGCCGTACCAAGAGACCCAGTACTTC.

This chain joins TRBV7-6 and TRBJ2-7; no definite D call. The CDR3 runs to 13 residues. V lost 8 bases and J lost 1, with 12 bases in between. Germline loops: CDR1 SGHVS, CDR2 FNYEAQ. The chain's CDR3 is CASEAHGSYEQYF. The CDR3 nucleotides read TGTGCCAGCGAGGCCCATGGGTCCTACGAGCAGTACTTC.

The rearrangement links TRBV4-1 to TRBJ1-3; D uncertain. Germline V CDR1 and CDR2: MGHRA, YSYEKL. This CDR3 has 18 residues. V was clipped by 0 bases and J by 4 bases, with 19 bases between them. The DNA for the CDR3 is TGCGCCAGCAGCCAAGATCGAGTTCGCGGGTCTGGAGGAAACACCATATATTTT. Amino acids: CASSQDRVRGSGGNTIYF.

This chain uses TRBV12-3 or TRBV12-4 with TRBJ1-4, with TRBD1 matching over 7 bases. The CDR3 has 13 residues. Germline trimming cut 7 bases from V and 7 bases from J; bases unmatched to any gene: 6. CDR3 DNA: TGTGCCAGCAAATCGACAGGGTTTGAAAAACTGTTTTTT. This sequence encodes CASKSTGFEKLFF.

The CDR3: CASRNVRTGFLAYEGYTF. The CDR3, as DNA: TGTGCCAGCCGAAACGTGCGGACAGGGTTTTTAGCGTACGAAGGCTACACCTTC. The rearrangement uses TRBV27 and TRBJ1-2; 8 bases are shared with TRBD1. The germline CDR1 and CDR2 sequences are MNHEY and SMNVEV (reference sequence). This CDR3 comprises 18 residues. J was trimmed by 8 bases and V by 8 bases; bases with no gene match: 25.

This clone was observed a few times. The genes are TRBV4-1 and TRBJ2-2, with no clear D. The CDR3 sequence is 16 residues long. The germline V gene encodes CDR1 MGHRA and CDR2 YSYEKL. Trimming took 0 bases from V and 4 from J, leaving 12 bases between them. In nucleotides, the CDR3 is TGCGCCAGCAGCCAAGAGGCTAGAAGAACCACCGGGGAGCTGTTTTTT. Protein: CASSQEARRTTGELFF.

The CDR3, as DNA: TGTGCCAGCAACACAAGGTTCGAGGTCACTGAAGCTTTCTTT. It translates to CASNTRFEVTEAFF. The rearrangement uses TRBV5-4 and TRBJ1-1; D gene uncertain. The CDR3 spans 14 residues. V dropped 6 bases and J dropped 4 bases, with 16 bases sitting between them. Germline values: CDR1 SGHNT, CDR2 YYREEE (reference sequence).

The chain has TRBV9 and TRBJ2-1; D may be TRBD2 (5 bases). Looked up from germline, CDR1 is SGDLS and CDR2 is YYNGEE. There are 18 residues in the CDR3. Trimming took off 0 bases at V and 0 bases at J, with 16 bases between the two ends. CDR3 nucleotide sequence: TGTGCCAGCAGCGTAGATTTCAAGCGGACCTACTCCTACAATGAGCAGTTCTTC. Translating it yields CASSVDFKRTYSYNEQFF.

The rearrangement uses TRBV7-9 and TRBJ1-5; D may be TRBD1 (5 bases). V lost 3 bases to trimming and J lost 3 bases, with 12 bases between them. CDR3 size: 15 residues. Germline CDR1 SEHNR, CDR2 FQNEAQ (reference sequence). The CDR3 reads CASSFTTDFNQPQHF. In DNA form, the CDR3 reads TGTGCCAGCAGCTTCACGACAGATTTCAATCAGCCCCAGCATTTT.

V and J are TRBV3-1 (or the pseudogene TRBV3-2) and TRBJ1-4; no reliable D call. V was cut by 4 bases and J by 8 bases, with 14 bases left in between. The CDR3 sequence is 14 residues long. CDR1 and CDR2 (germline): LGHDT, YNNKEL (reference sequence). CDR3 sequence reads: CASSPREGGEKLFF. In DNA, the CDR3 is TGTGCCAGCAGCCCCCGGGAAGGCGGCGAAAAACTGTTTTTT.

The chain couples TRBV19 to TRBJ1-1; D remains ambiguous. The CDR3 has 13 amino acids. V was trimmed by 4 bases and J by 1 base, leaving 7 bases between them. Germline V gene lookup returns CDR1 LNHDA and CDR2 SQIVND (reference sequence). Written as DNA, the CDR3 is TGTGCCAGTAGTAACTCCGAGAACACTGAAGCTTTCTTT. Translation: CASSNSENTEAFF.

This chain connects TRBV5-5 to TRBJ2-3; 14 bases fit TRBD2. The CDR3 loop spans 20 amino acids. Per germline, CDR1 SGHKS and CDR2 YYEKEE (reference sequence). V lost 4 bases to trimming and J lost 2 bases; unmatched junction nucleotides: 15. This chain's CDR3 is CASSNQEPGLAGGYTDTQYF. The CDR3 DNA follows: TGTGCCAGCAGCAACCAAGAACCAGGACTAGCGGGAGGATACACAGATACGCAGTATTTT. Using reference TRBV5-5 and TRBJ2-3 for the parts outside the CDR3, the full variable domain is DAGVTQSPTHLIKTRGQQVTLRCSPISGHKSVSWYQQVLGQGPQFIFQYYEKEERGRGNFPDRFSARQFPNYSSELNVNALLLGDSALYLCASSNQEPGLAGGYTDTQYFGPGTRLTVL.

Notes on this clone: One junction end does not reproduce the germline sequence, and a read error may be involved. The rearrangement links TRBV2 to TRBJ2-1, with D perhaps matching TRBD1 (5 bases). This CDR3 region has 11 residues. Germline V lookup: CDR1 SNHLY, CDR2 FYNNEI. The CDR3 DNA follows: TGTGCCAGCAGTGAAGAGTTATCCAGGGTCTTC. It codes for CASSEELSRVF.

A single count supports this clone. This chain uses TRBV9 with TRBJ2-1, with 12 bases that match TRBD2. This CDR3 comprises 18 residues. V lost 3 bases, J lost 0 bases, and 7 bases stayed unmatched. The germline CDR1 and CDR2 sequences are SGDLS and YYNGEE. As DNA, the CDR3 is TGTGCCAGCAGCGCCGGGACTAGCGGGCCTAGCTCCTACAATGAGCAGTTCTTC. It specifies CASSAGTSGPSSYNEQFF.

The chain recombines TRBV7-9 with TRBJ2-3; D is perhaps TRBD2 (5 bases). CDR3 length: 15 residues. Trimming stripped 5 bases from V and 2 bases from J, with 14 bases between. Germline V gene lookup returns CDR1 SEHNR and CDR2 FQNEAQ (reference sequence). CDR3: CASSPLREDTDTQYF. As DNA, the CDR3 is TGTGCCAGCAGCCCCCTCCGGGAAGACACAGATACGCAGTATTTT.

The V and J genes are TRBV7-2 and TRBJ2-7, with 15 bases fitting TRBD2. Trimming at V came to 5 bases and at J to 5 bases, leaving 13 bases not matched to a gene. Per germline, CDR1 SGHTA and CDR2 FQGNSA. This CDR3 is 18 amino acids long. The CDR3 reads CASSTEGLAGGSLDEQYF. For the CDR3, the DNA is TGTGCCAGCAGCACCGAAGGACTAGCGGGAGGGTCTTTGGACGAGCAGTACTTC.

The V call is TRBV6-5, the J call TRBJ2-1, with 11 bases fitting TRBD1. V shed 7 bases and J 5 bases; nucleotides not matched to a gene: 7. This CDR3 has 15 residues. CDR1 MNHEY and CDR2 SVGAGI come from the germline V gene. CDR3 amino acids: CASTAGQGAHNEQFF. The CDR3 DNA reads as TGTGCCAGCACCGCCGGACAGGGGGCACACAATGAGCAGTTCTTC.

The rearrangement links TRBV2 to TRBJ2-5, with 7 positions matching TRBD1. Germline V gives CDR1 SNHLY, CDR2 FYNNEI. The CDR3 spans 12 residues. J gave up 7 bases and V 4 bases, and 3 bases lay outside the gene matches. The CDR3 protein is CASSGDSGTQYF. In DNA, the CDR3 is TGTGCCAGCAGTGGGGACAGCGGGACCCAGTACTTC.

V is TRBV7-2 and J is TRBJ2-5; 12 bases map to TRBD2. The CDR3 runs 14 residues. V trimming: 6 bases; J trimming: 5 bases; junction bases outside the gene matches: 4. CDR1 is SGHTA, CDR2 FQGNSA, per germline. CDR3 protein: CASRPLAGGETQYF. CDR3 DNA sequence: TGTGCCAGCAGACCACTAGCGGGAGGCGAGACCCAGTACTTC.

The CDR3 DNA reads TGTGCCTACACACAGGACAGGGGACAGCCCCAGCATTTT. Protein sequence: CAYTQDRGQPQHF. The chain combines TRBV30 with TRBJ1-5, with 9 bases lining up with TRBD1. The length of the CDR3 is 13 residues. Per the germline V gene, CDR1 is GTSNPN and CDR2 is SVGIG (reference sequence). Losses at the gene ends were 7 bases for V and 7 bases for J; bases not matched to a gene: 8.

The V and J genes are TRBV6-5 and TRBJ2-7; tentatively, D is TRBD1 (6 bases). V lost 6 bases and J lost 6, with 15 bases in between. This CDR3 has 13 residues. Germline V gene sequence: CDR1 MNHEY, CDR2 SVGAGI. The CDR3 DNA sequence: TGTGCCAGCAGATCACGAACAGGGACCGAGCAGTACTTC. Translation gives CASRSRTGTEQYF.

The chain recombines TRBV18 with TRBJ2-7, with TRBD2 identical over 12 bases. This CDR3 spans 15 amino acids. Looked up from germline, CDR1 is KGHSH and CDR2 is LQKENI. Losses at the gene ends were 3 bases for V and 2 bases for J; bases not matched to a gene: 2. Written as DNA, the CDR3 is TGTGCCAGCTCACCTTGGACTAGCGGGACCTACGAGCAGTACTTC. Protein product: CASSPWTSGTYEQYF.

The chain has TRBV29-1 and TRBJ2-7, with 8 nucleotides matching TRBD1. CDR1 SQVTM and CDR2 ANQGSEA come from the germline V gene. The CDR3 covers 14 residues. The ends lost 7 bases at V and 4 bases at J; junction bases unmatched: 12. CDR3 sequence: CSASRQGRMYEQYF. CDR3 bases: TGCAGCGCCTCTCGACAGGGGAGGATGTACGAGCAGTACTTC.

This clone came up once. CDR3 sequence (DNA): TGCGCCAGCAGCCAACTTCCCGGGACAGGGGGTTCACCCCTCCACTTT. Amino acid sequence: CASSQLPGTGGSPLHF. The genes are TRBV4-3 and TRBJ1-6, with 11 bases identical to TRBD1. V shed 2 bases, J shed 9 bases, and the junction held 6 bases outside the gene matches. This CDR3 contains 16 residues. Germline CDR1 reads LGHNA; CDR2 reads YSLEER.